The entry below describes one T cell receptor beta chain. What antigen it recognizes has not been identified. Library preparation used the immunoSEQ multiplex PCR assay. A mixture of 60 forward primers for TCR Vbeta segments and 13 reverse primers for TCR Jbeta segments was used in the multiplex PCR. Amplification of the CDR3 region of rearranged TCR beta genes was performed with a multiplex PCR assay on genomic DNA. The amplified TCR beta libraries were sequenced on the Illumina HiSeq System as 87-base-pair reads. The source study handled its data this way. In a later analysis, tens of millions of unique TCR beta chains were counted across the approximately 640 repertoires, and roughly 10 million of these chains were shared by at least two donors. To remove PCR and sequencing errors, raw reads were error-corrected and collapsed into unique sequences using a nearest-neighbor algorithm that merged closely related sequences. To assign V, D and J gene segments, CDR3 sequences were aligned to IMGT reference sequences. For a sequence to be retained, at least a six-nucleotide match to both a V gene segment and a J gene segment was required. Rearrangements were called productive when the CDR3 lacked stop codons and stayed in frame with V and J; all others were non-productive. Following IMGT convention, CDR3 was defined as the stretch from the second conserved V-encoded cysteine to the conserved J-encoded phenylalanine. The earlier analysis of about 590 of the donors excluded sequences that lacked an unambiguous match to a single V gene segment. In an earlier analysis of roughly 500 of the donors, V segments were called functional above 56.7% productive rearrangements and were called segregating when the between-donor standard deviation exceeded 5%. To diagnose cytomegalovirus status from the catalog of TCR beta chain sequences, a statistical classification framework was built. In a later analysis, V and J genes were assigned by comparing TCR nucleotide sequences against IMGT/GENE-DB human TR gene sequences. In a later analysis, CDR3 sequences and most-parsimonious VDJ recombination scenarios were assigned using the TCRdist pipeline. In a later analysis, each TCR beta chain was defined by its CDR3 amino acid sequence together with its V-gene family, and reads lacking a unique V-gene family were excluded. In a later analysis, 450 to 600 highly shared, low-generation-probability nucleotide sequences were removed to address suspected cross-contamination and a sequencing artifact. A later analysis calculated a clonal expansion index for each public chain from normalized within-repertoire ranks of inferred template counts. A later analysis computed generation probabilities with a VDJ recombination model fitted to out-of-frame rearrangements, and checked the results against IGoR. A later analysis scored TCR-TCR, TCR-HLA and TCR-CMV co-occurrence with hypergeometric tests, applying a repertoire-size bias correction to TCR pairs. To estimate false discovery rates, a later analysis permuted the HLA or CMV assignments 20 times. In a later analysis, co-occurring TCRs were grouped using DBSCAN, with TCRdist sequence similarity added in when clustering inside HLA-allele-positive subsets. Repertoires with fewer than 30,000 or more than 120,000 public chains were left out of co-occurrence clustering, as were several repertoires with anomalous nucleotide sharing. Drawn from immuneACCESS, this table holds only the in-frame rearrangements with V and J called that TCRdb kept. Clones are partly lost; checked studies trace under half to an unresolved V gene and leave the rest unexplained. V, J and clone size reflect that table, while D and trimming were determined from the DNA. The data table for this sample lists some 84,000 clones. Less than 0.65% of the sample is held by the ten biggest clonotypes.

From the cysteine through the phenylalanine, the CDR3 covers 17 amino acids. The read is trimmed to its CDR3 DNA, 51 bases read in frame from base 1. Trimming takes 2 bases off V and 2 bases off J; junction bases not matched to a gene: 8. From a lookup of the germline V gene, CDR1 and CDR2 are ENHRY and SYGVKD. The cohort was made up of approximately 670 healthy bone marrow donors. At the time of sampling, all cohort members were nominally healthy, though unrecorded immune exposures were likely present. The donor tested CMV seronegative, placing the donor among the 350 or so seronegative members of the cohort. A peripheral blood sample was provided by each donor, and peripheral blood mononuclear cells were used for TCR beta sequencing. The Qiagen DNeasy Blood Extraction Kit was used to extract genomic DNA from the blood cell samples. These data are taken from a study of cytomegalovirus exposure and HLA in healthy donors (dated by TCRdb to about 2017). Concerning the study at large: According to an earlier analysis of around 600 of the donors, about 180 million T cells yielded 100 million or so unique TCR beta sequences and 276 Gb of sequence data. An earlier analysis of some 500 of the donors used high-throughput TCR beta sequencing to judge whether each TCR beta V gene segment behaved as functional or pseudogenic. In a later genetic analysis, genome-wide SNP genotypes for about three fifths of the 666 donors were used, and that subset was treated as a discovery cohort. Of the 300 to 450 genotyped donors, 80% to 90% were placed in the genetic ancestry cluster associated with self-reported Caucasian donors. A handful of DR-DQ haplotypes were handled as single units for association and clustering because linkage in the cohort was strong. An early release covering more than 500 HLA-typed donors comprised 300 to 350 gigabases of sequencing data and 85 million or so unique TCR sequences. In addition to the first cohort of 666 subjects, a separate validation cohort of 130 or so different subjects was used. To predict cytomegalovirus infection status, the study brought together high-throughput TCR immunosequencing, statistical association of individual TCRs with disease status, and machine learning. HLA typing included class I and class II loci at four-digit resolution. The study aimed to test whether signatures of past pathogen exposure could be identified by cataloging public T cell receptors. Among about 410 genotyped donors of the cohort, an average of around 250,000 unique TCR beta nucleotide sequences was sequenced per donor, of which roughly 17% were non-productive. Rather than using new phenotypic data, the later analysis identified candidate immune exposures from TCR beta sequences and from how often those sequences occurred across donors. Typing coverage differed by locus: A, B, C, DRB1 and DQB1 were typed in roughly 629-640 donors, DQA1 in roughly 500, DPA1 in around 610, and DPB1 in approximately 450. Alongside the repertoire data, information on donor age, sex, ethnicity and CMV serostatus was compiled. All discovery cohort repertoires had been generated on a single sequencing platform. To study patterns of TCR occurrence, a later analysis re-analyzed previously published TCR beta repertoires from 700 or so donors and added high-resolution HLA genotyping. The study used immunosequencing to profile the T cell repertoires of some 600 subjects and linked those repertoires to cytomegalovirus serostatus.

General conclusions and limits of the study: A cluster of highly shared sequence variants was judged likely to be a technical artifact of the sequencing pipeline. Linkage disequilibrium might explain the correlated functional status among segregating V segments, but an unknown experimental factor could not be ruled out. V-gene and J-gene trimming of TCR beta chains was associated with a missense DCLRE1C variant in a later genetic analysis, and the association was replicated in an independent cohort. The authors suggested that the approach could potentially be generalized to other disease states and immunological phenotypes. Because some donors lacked HLA typing at each locus, the association tests relied only on the typed subset. A later analysis reported that several top co-occurrence clusters appeared linked to parvovirus B19, influenza, CMV and Epstein-Barr virus. In this cohort, only TCR beta chains were sequenced, and detectable features were limited by the absence of alpha or paired-chain data. A further reported finding was that TCR beta sequences accurately predicted the HLA-A and HLA-B alleles for most subjects in the first cohort. In a later analysis, HLA-associated TCR beta chains showed more clonal expansion and lower generation probabilities than non-associated chains that were equally common. Because the 87-base-pair reads could not distinguish some IMGT-functional V segments, including TRBV6-2 and TRBV6-3, those segments were excluded. A total of about 180 TCR beta chains were listed by the study as associated with cytomegalovirus. The classifier was reported to diagnose cytomegalovirus status with high specificity and sensitivity in both the original cohort and the validation cohort. In a later analysis, some 18,000 TCR beta sequences were associated with specific HLA alleles at a false discovery rate of 0.05. According to a later analysis, TCR association rates differed among HLA loci, with DRB1 alleles showing the most associated TCRs and HLA-C alleles showing the fewest. Assigning TCR associations to individual alleles was difficult when HLA alleles, especially DR and DQ, strongly co-occurred. According to a later genetic analysis, donors in an Asian-associated ancestry cluster had fewer N-insertions in productive TCRs than the approximately 650-donor mean. In vitro tests confirmed that a few of the cytomegalovirus-associated TCR beta chains recognize cytomegalovirus antigens. Sequencing depth was assumed to be roughly uniform across donors in the presence/absence analyses, though that assumption may not hold. Across donors, most TCR sequences were observed very rarely, whereas some public TCRs were present in many individuals. Because counts were too low, some 16 rarely observed V segments, including chromosome 9 orphons, were excluded from the earlier analysis of about 500 of the donors. In an earlier analysis of fewer than 700 of the donors, most TCR beta V segments appeared in productive rearrangements about 90% or about 30% of the time, broadly matching IMGT annotations. A later analysis found that most CMV-associated TCR beta chains appeared HLA-restricted, with HLA associations seemingly driven largely by CMV exposure. For the cohort, immune exposure information was limited to CMV serostatus.

This sequence originates from a man aged 45-65 years in good health and CMV-seronegative. The specimen sequenced was PBMCs. The sequence is built from TRBV10-3 and TRBJ2-7, and TRBD2 matches 11 of the central bases. Here the CDR3 is given as CAISEPYLAGGPYEQYF. At the DNA level, the sequence is TGTGCCATCAGTGAGCCGTACCTAGCGGGGGGCCCCTACGAGCAGTACTTC.